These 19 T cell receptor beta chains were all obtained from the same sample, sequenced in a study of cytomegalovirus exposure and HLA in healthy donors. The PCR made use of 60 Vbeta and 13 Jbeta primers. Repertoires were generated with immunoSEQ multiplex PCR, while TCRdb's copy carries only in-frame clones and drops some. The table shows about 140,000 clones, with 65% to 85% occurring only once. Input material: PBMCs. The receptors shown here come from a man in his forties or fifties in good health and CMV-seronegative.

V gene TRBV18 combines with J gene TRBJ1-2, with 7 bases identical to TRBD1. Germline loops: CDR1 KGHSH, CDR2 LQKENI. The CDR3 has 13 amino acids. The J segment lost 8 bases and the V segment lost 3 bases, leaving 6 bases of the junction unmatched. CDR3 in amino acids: CASSPGTDLGYTF. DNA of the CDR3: TGTGCCAGCTCACCCGGGACAGACCTAGGCTACACCTTC.

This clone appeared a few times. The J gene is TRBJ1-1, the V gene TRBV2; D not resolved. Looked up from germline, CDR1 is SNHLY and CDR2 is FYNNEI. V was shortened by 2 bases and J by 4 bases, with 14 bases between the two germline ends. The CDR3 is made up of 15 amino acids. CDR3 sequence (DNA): TGTGCCAGCAGTGAACTAATAGGCGGGAGCACTGAAGCTTTCTTT. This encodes CASSELIGGSTEAFF.

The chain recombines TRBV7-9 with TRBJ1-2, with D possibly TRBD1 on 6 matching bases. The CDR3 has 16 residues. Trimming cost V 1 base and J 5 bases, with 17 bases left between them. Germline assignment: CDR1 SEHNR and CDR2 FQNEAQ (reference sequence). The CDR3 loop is CASSLGAGVSGYGYTF. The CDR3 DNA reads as TGTGCCAGCAGCTTAGGGGCAGGGGTTTCAGGATATGGCTACACCTTC.

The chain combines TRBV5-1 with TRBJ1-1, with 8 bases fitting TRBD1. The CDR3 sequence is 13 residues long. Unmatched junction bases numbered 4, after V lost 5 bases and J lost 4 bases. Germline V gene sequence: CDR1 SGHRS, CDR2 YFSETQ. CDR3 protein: CASREDRVTEAFF. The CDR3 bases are TGCGCCAGCAGAGAGGACAGGGTCACTGAAGCTTTCTTT.

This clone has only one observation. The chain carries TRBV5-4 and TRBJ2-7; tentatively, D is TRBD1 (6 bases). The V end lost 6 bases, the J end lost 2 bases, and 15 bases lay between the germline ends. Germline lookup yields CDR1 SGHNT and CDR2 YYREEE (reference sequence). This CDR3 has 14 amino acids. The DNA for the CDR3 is TGTGCCAGCAACATGCCAGGGGAAGCCTACGAGCAGTACTTC. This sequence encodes CASNMPGEAYEQYF.

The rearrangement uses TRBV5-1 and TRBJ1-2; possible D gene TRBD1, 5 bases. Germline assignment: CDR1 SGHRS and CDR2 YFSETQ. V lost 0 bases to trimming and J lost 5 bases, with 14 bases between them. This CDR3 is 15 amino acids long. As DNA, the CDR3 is TGCGCCAGCAGCTTGGATGGTGAACAGGCTTATGGCTACACCTTC. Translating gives CASSLDGEQAYGYTF.

The CDR3 DNA reads as TGTGCCAGCAGCGTAGCGCCAGGGCCCAATTCACCCCTCCACTTT. Its protein product is CASSVAPGPNSPLHF. The V call is TRBV9, the J call TRBJ1-6; TRBD1 is a possible D gene (5 bases). CDR3 length: 15 residues. CDR1 is SGDLS, CDR2 YYNGEE, per germline. Trimming stripped 0 bases from V and 7 bases from J, with 11 bases between.

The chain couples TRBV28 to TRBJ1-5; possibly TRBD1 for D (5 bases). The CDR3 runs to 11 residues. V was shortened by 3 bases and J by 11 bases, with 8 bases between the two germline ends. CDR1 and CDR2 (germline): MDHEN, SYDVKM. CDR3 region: CASSFRESQHF. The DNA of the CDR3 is TGTGCCAGCAGTTTCAGGGAATCCCAGCATTTT.

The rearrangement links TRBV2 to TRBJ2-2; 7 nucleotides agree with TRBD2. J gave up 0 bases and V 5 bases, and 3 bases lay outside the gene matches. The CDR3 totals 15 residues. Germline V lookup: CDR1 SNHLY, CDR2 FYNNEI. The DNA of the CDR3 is TGTGCCAGCAGTCGACTAGCCACGAACACCGGGGAGCTGTTTTTT. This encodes CASSRLATNTGELFF.

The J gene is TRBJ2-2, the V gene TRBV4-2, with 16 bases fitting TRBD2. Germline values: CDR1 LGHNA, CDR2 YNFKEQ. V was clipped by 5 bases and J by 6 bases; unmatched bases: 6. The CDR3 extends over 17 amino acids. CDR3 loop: CASSAGLAGGQPGELFF. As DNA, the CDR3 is TGTGCCAGCAGCGCGGGACTAGCGGGGGGGCAACCCGGGGAGCTGTTTTTT.

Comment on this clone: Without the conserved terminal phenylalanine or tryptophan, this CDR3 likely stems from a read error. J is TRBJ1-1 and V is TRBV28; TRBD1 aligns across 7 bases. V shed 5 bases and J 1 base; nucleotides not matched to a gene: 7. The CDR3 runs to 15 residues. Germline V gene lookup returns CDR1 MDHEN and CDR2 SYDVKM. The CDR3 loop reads CASSTLDRSNTEAFL. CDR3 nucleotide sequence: TGTGCCAGCAGTACCCTGGACAGGTCGAACACTGAAGCTTTCCTT.

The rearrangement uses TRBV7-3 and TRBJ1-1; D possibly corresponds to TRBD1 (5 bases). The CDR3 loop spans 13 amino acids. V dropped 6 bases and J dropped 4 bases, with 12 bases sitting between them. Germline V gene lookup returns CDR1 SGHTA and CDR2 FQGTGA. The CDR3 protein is CASRSEGITEAFF. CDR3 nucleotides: TGTGCCAGCAGGTCGGAGGGGATCACTGAAGCTTTCTTT.

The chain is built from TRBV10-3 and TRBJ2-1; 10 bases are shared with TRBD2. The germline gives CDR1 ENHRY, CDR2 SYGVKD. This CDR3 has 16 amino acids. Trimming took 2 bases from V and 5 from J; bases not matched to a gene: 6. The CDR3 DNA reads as TGTGCCATCAGTGAGAACCTAGCGGGAGCCAACAATGAGCAGTTCTTC. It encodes CAISENLAGANNEQFF.

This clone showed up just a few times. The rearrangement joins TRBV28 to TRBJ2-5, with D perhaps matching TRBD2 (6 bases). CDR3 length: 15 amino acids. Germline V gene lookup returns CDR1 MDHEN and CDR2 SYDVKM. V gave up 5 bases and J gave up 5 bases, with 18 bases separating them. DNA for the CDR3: TGTGCCAGCAGTCGAAGCGGGCAGGGTTTGGAGACCCAGTACTTC. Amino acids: CASSRSGQGLETQYF.

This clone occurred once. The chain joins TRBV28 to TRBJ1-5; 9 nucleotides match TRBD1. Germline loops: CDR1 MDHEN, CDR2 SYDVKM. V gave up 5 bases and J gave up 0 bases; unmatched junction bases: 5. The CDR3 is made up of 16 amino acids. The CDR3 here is CASSIKDRGSNQPQHF. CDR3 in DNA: TGTGCCAGCAGTATCAAGGACAGGGGTAGCAATCAGCCCCAGCATTTT.

DNA of the CDR3: TGCGCCAGCAGCCAAGATGGGCTCGGGACAGGCGATGAAAAACTGTTTTTT. Its translation: CASSQDGLGTGDEKLFF. The rearrangement links TRBV4-1 to TRBJ1-4; 8 nucleotides agree with TRBD1. Germline loops: CDR1 MGHRA, CDR2 YSYEKL. With V trimmed by 0 bases and J by 6 bases, 9 bases remained unmatched. The CDR3 spans 17 residues.

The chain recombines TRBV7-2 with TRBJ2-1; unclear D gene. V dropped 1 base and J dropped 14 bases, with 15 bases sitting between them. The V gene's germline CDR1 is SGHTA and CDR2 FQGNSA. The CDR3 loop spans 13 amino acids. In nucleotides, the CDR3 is TGTGCCAGCAGCTTAGAATTAGCCCCCGTTAAGTTCTTC. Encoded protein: CASSLELAPVKFF.

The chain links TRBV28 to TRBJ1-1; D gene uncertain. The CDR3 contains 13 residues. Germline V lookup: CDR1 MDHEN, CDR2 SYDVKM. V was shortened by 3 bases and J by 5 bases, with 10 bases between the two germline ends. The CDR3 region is CASSFRPGTEAFF. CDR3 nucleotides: TGTGCCAGCAGTTTCAGGCCGGGGACTGAAGCTTTCTTT.

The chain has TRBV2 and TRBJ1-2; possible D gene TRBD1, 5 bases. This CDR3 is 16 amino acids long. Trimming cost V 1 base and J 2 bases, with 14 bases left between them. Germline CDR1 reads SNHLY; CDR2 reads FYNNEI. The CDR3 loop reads CASSEDGGKFNYGYTF. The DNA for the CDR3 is TGTGCCAGCAGTGAAGATGGGGGGAAATTCAACTATGGCTACACCTTC.